Included here is one T cell receptor beta chain sequence, with context. As yet, its antigen is unknown. This sample stems from a study of T cells in localized non-small cell lung cancer. Study-level points and caveats: Uninvolved adjacent lung had higher T cell clonality than tumor and all other tissues. A denser population of T cells in blood accompanied longer overall survival. Median approximately 61 top-100 tumor clones were shared with paired adjacent lung.

Some clones are missing from TCRdb's copy, which holds only in-frame ones; the method was immunoSEQ multiplex PCR. The profile shows around 64,000 clones, just over 90% of them singletons. This CDR3 contains 13 residues. V shed 8 bases and J 7 bases; nucleotides not matched to a gene: 10. From germline, CDR1 is SNHLY and CDR2 FYNNEI. This clonotype was obtained from a man between 35 and 75 years old with stage I lung adenocarcinoma. The source material was peripheral blood, sampled before any cancer treatment. This chain links TRBV2 with TRBJ2-7; 8 bases are shared with TRBD2. As DNA, the CDR3 is TGTGCCAGCCAGCGGGAGAGAGCTGGGGAGCAGTACTTC. Amino acid sequence: CASQRERAGEQYF.